The present TCR beta chain was sequenced within a study of T cell changes during pregnancy in multiple sclerosis. Sequenced by immunoSEQ multiplex PCR; TCRdb stores in-frame clones only, minus some. The sample lists about 49,000 clones, around 87% seen once, with about 5.1% in the top ten. Germline CDR1 and CDR2: ENHRY and SYGVKD. V lost 3 bases to trimming and J lost 4 bases; unmatched junction nucleotides: 4. CDR3 size: 14 residues. This specimen was peripheral blood, taken after pregnancy. The chain recombines TRBV10-3 with TRBJ2-3, with TRBD2 matching over 7 bases. This clonotype originated in a female donor in good health, enrolled as a control in a pregnancy study. The CDR3 DNA sequence: TGTGCCATCAGTGAAGGACGGGGGGCAGATACGCAGTATTTT. It translates to CAISEGRGADTQYF.